This TCR beta chain was sequenced during a study of T cell repertoires in cytomegalovirus infection. Study-wide results and caveats: Clonotype analysis showed dominance of the ex vivo response by HLA-C-restricted CMV-specific TCR beta clonotypes.

This clonotype was seen more than once but under ten times. The antigen is unknown. The J segment lost 2 bases and the V segment lost 4 bases, leaving 6 bases of the junction unmatched. Germline V gene lookup returns CDR1 SQVTM and CDR2 ANQGSEA. The CDR3 has 14 residues. TCRdb used MiXCR to reprocess the reads, holding one entry per CDR3 protein. The profile shows more than 250,000 distinct CDR3 sequences, around 13% of them singletons. This TCR came from a human donor in good health (CMV status not recorded). Some clones in this sample may be carry-over from other donors' samples. V usage is TRBV29-1 and J usage is TRBJ2-5; 8 nucleotides line up with TRBD1. Input material: PBMCs. The CDR3 protein is CSVGTGGFQETQYF. The CDR3 bases are TGCAGCGTTGGTACAGGGGGATTTCAAGAGACCCAGTACTTC. The full variable domain, in which reference TRBV29-1 and TRBJ2-5 provide the parts outside the CDR3, is SAVISQKPSRDICQRGTSLTIQCQVDSQVTMMFWYRQQPGQSLTLIATANQGSEATYESGFVIDKFPISRPNLTFSTLTVSNMSPEDSSIYLCSVGTGGFQETQYFGPGTRLLVL.